This section outlines one T cell receptor beta chain sequence together with its context. Here immunoSEQ multiplex PCR was the method, and the copy in TCRdb shows in-frame clones only, minus some. The sample has around 65,000 clones, roughly 80% seen once. The record originates from a study of blood T cell repertoires in COVID-19. Trimming at V came to 3 bases and at J to 4 bases, leaving 8 bases not matched to a gene. Germline V gene data show CDR1 as LNHDA and CDR2 as SQIVND (reference sequence). The CDR3 spans 16 residues. This sequence originates from a man between 65 and 85 years old with acute or convalescent COVID-19. The chain carries TRBV19 and TRBJ1-1, with TRBD1 matching over 10 bases. The specimen was peripheral blood. CDR3 bases: TGTGCCAGTAGTATTGACAGGGGGCGAGTGGGCACTGAAGCTTTCTTT. Translation: CASSIDRGRVGTEAFF.